This T cell receptor beta chain was found in a study of CD8+CD57+ T cells in acquired aplastic anemia. Study details: The sorted CD4+ and CD8+ cells yielded an average roughly 3 ug of DNA.

Profiling that covered TCR beta VDJ and CDR3 relied on genomic DNA as its template. TCRdb re-called the reads through MiXCR, storing one row per CDR3 protein. Of about 190,000 distinct CDR3 sequences listed, 40% to 50% were seen once; the top ten hold about 9.7%. The CDR3 is 18 residues long. The V segment lost 5 bases and the J segment 0 bases; nucleotides outside the gene matches: 8. In germline, CDR1 is SGHAT, CDR2 FQNNGV. Individuals selected for sequencing had exhibited CD8+CD57+ cell expansion on flow cytometry. The sequenced sample consisted of sorted CD4+, CD8+, or CD8+CD57+ T cells (not recorded which) from PBMCs. The clonotype originates from a human donor with aplastic anemia. This chain joins TRBV11-2 and TRBJ1-6; 9 nucleotides match TRBD1. The CDR3 DNA reads as TGTGCCAGCAGCCTAGGGACAGGGACTCTCTCCTATAATTCACCCCTCCACTTT. Its translation: CASSLGTGTLSYNSPLHF.